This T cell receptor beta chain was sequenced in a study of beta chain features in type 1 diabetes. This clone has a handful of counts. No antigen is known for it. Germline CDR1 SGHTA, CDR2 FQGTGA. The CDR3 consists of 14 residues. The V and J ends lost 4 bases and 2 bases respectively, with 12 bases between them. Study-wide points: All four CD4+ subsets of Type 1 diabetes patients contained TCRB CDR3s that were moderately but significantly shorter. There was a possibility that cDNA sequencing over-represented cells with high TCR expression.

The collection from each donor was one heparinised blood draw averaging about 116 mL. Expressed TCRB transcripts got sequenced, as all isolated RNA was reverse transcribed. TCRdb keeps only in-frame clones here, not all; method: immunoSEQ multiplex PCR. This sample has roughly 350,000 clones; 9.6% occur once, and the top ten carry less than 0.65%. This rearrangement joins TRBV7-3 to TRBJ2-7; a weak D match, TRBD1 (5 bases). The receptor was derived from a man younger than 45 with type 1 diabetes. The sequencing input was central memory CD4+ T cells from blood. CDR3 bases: TGTGCCAGCAGCTCCATACCAGGGCCCTACGAGCAGTACTTC. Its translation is CASSSIPGPYEQYF.